Presented here are 21 T cell receptor beta chains from one specimen sequenced in a study of identical twins. TCRdb re-analysed the 5' RACE reads in MiXCR, keeping a single row per CDR3 protein. The sample has roughly 720,000 distinct CDR3 sequences; roughly 20% are singletons. The same data also went into a second study, on T cells expressing NK-cell markers.

Sample: PBMCs. The receptors shown here come from a woman between 18 and 30 years old in good health.

The chain has TRBV9 and TRBJ2-4; D may correspond to TRBD1 or TRBD2 (5 bases each). Germline loops: CDR1 SGDLS, CDR2 YYNGEE. CDR3 length: 13 residues. V shed 8 bases and J shed 8 bases, with 17 bases lying between them. The CDR3, as DNA: TGTGCCAGTGGTGAGGGGCAAAACCACATTCAGTACTTC. Its translation: CASGEGQNHIQYF.

J is TRBJ2-7 and V is TRBV20-1, with 8 bases that match TRBD1. The germline V gene has CDR1 DFQATT and CDR2 SNEGSKA (reference sequence). J was trimmed by 5 bases and V by 1 base; bases with no gene match: 1. The CDR3 is 12 residues long. The CDR3 reads CSARAGGHEQYF. The CDR3 nucleotides read TGCAGTGCTAGAGCAGGGGGCCACGAGCAGTACTTC.

This clonotype was seen only a few times. The J gene is TRBJ2-5, the V gene TRBV27; TRBD2 aligns across 7 bases. V lost 2 bases to trimming and J lost 1 base; unmatched junction nucleotides: 7. This CDR3 contains 16 residues. Germline V gene lookup returns CDR1 MNHEY and CDR2 SMNVEV (reference sequence). The CDR3 loop reads CASSLNPSGSQETQYF. The CDR3 DNA reads as TGTGCCAGCAGTTTAAACCCTAGCGGATCCCAAGAGACCCAGTACTTC.

The V and J genes are TRBV9 and TRBJ1-3, with a weak D call TRBD1 (5 bases). V was cut by 3 bases and J by 2 bases, with 6 bases left in between. CDR1 is SGDLS and CDR2 is YYNGEE in the germline V gene. The CDR3 runs to 13 residues. The CDR3 DNA is TGTGCCAGCAGCGACAGGCCTGGAAACACCATATATTTT. Its translation is CASSDRPGNTIYF.

This clonotype was seen a few times. This chain connects TRBV9 to TRBJ2-3; D ambiguous. The CDR3 runs to 17 residues. Trimming left V 6 bases short and J 3 bases short, with 23 bases between. Germline CDR1 and CDR2: SGDLS and YYNGEE. DNA for the CDR3: TGTGCCAGCAACATTGGGGTCCTAGGTGGGTCTACAGATACGCAGTATTTT. Encoded protein: CASNIGVLGGSTDTQYF.

This rearrangement joins TRBV6-5 to TRBJ2-1; possible D gene TRBD2, 5 bases. This CDR3 is built from 13 residues. With 4 bases removed from V and 10 bases from J, the gap between germline ends came to 14 bases. The germline gives CDR1 MNHEY, CDR2 SVGAGI. The CDR3 nucleotides read TGTGCCAGCAGTTTCTTGGGTTCTAGCGAGCAGTTCTTC. It specifies CASSFLGSSEQFF.

This clonotype was seen a few times. This rearrangement joins TRBV27 to TRBJ2-7; D may be TRBD1 or TRBD2 (5 bases each). The ends were cut back, 0 bases at V and 7 bases at J, with 19 bases in the middle. Germline V gene data show CDR1 as MNHEY and CDR2 as SMNVEV (reference sequence). The CDR3 has 16 residues. For the CDR3, the DNA is TGTGCCAGCAGTTTATCCGCGACCGGGACCTTCTGGGAGCAGTACTTC. This encodes CASSLSATGTFWEQYF.

This clonotype was observed a handful of times. V usage is TRBV3-1 and J usage is TRBJ2-7; D tentatively reads TRBD1 or TRBD2 (5 bases each). The V gene lost 3 bases and the J gene lost 0 bases, with 9 bases spanning the gap. The CDR3 totals 14 residues. Germline loops: CDR1 LGHDT, CDR2 YNNKEL (reference sequence). The CDR3 nucleotides read TGTGCCAGCAGCCACCGGGACCTCTCCTACGAGCAGTACTTC. It specifies CASSHRDLSYEQYF.

This clonotype was counted a few times. The chain uses TRBV3-1 and TRBJ2-1, with D possibly TRBD2 on 6 matching bases. CDR1 and CDR2 from the germline V gene are LGHDT and YNNKEL (reference sequence). This CDR3 has 15 residues. Trimming removed 7 bases at V and 4 bases at J, with 17 bases between. This chain's CDR3 is CASTGSSEGYNEQFF. For the CDR3, the DNA is TGTGCCAGCACGGGGTCTAGCGAGGGTTACAATGAGCAGTTCTTC.

This chain joins TRBV20-1 and TRBJ2-2; the D is unclear. Germline V gives CDR1 DFQATT, CDR2 SNEGSKA (reference sequence). V lost 2 bases and J lost 0, with 10 bases in between. This CDR3 spans 15 amino acids. The CDR3 DNA is TGCAGTGCTAGACAATCGGGCTCGAACACCGGGGAGCTGTTTTTT. Encoded protein: CSARQSGSNTGELFF.

Many counts were recorded for this clonotype. The chain combines TRBV27 with TRBJ2-2; D might be TRBD1 (5 bases). CDR3 size: 17 residues. Per the germline V gene, CDR1 is MNHEY and CDR2 is SMNVEV (reference sequence). V shed 2 bases and J shed 2 bases, with 15 bases lying between them. CDR3 in DNA: TGTGCCAGCAGTTTAGCGTCCTGGGGCGTTAACACCGGGGAGCTGTTTTTT. As protein: CASSLASWGVNTGELFF.

The chain is built from TRBV21-1 and TRBJ2-7; TRBD1 is taken as the D call from the table, unchecked against the DNA. TRBV21-1 is recorded as a pseudogene. This CDR3 has 16 residues. CDR3 coding DNA: TGTGCCAGCAGCAAAGGTGGGGACAGGGTCTCCTACGAGCAGTACTTC. It is translated as CASSKGGDRVSYEQYF.

This clonotype was observed a few times. This chain links TRBV28 with TRBJ2-7; 8 bases agree with TRBD2. In germline, CDR1 is MDHEN, CDR2 SYDVKM. This CDR3 has 16 residues. The J segment lost 0 bases and the V segment lost 4 bases, leaving 8 bases of the junction unmatched. CDR3 sequence: CASSSIAGLNSYEQYF. CDR3 bases: TGTGCCAGCAGTTCGATAGCGGGACTCAACTCCTACGAGCAGTACTTC.

The chain uses TRBV12-3 or TRBV12-4 and TRBJ2-2, with TRBD2 identical over 7 bases. The CDR3 contains 16 residues. After removal of 3 bases from V and 3 bases from J, the junction contained 7 bases not matched to a gene. The CDR3 spells CASSFRGGADTGELFF. The CDR3 DNA is TGTGCCAGCAGTTTCCGGGGAGGGGCAGACACCGGGGAGCTGTTTTTT.

The chain has TRBV24-1 and TRBJ2-3; tentatively, D is TRBD1 or TRBD2 (6 bases each). Germline lookup yields CDR1 KGHDR and CDR2 SFDVKD. Trimming pared 9 bases from V and 2 bases from J, leaving 14 bases between. The length of the CDR3 is 14 residues. CDR3 in amino acids: CATAEGGITDTQYF. In nucleotides, the CDR3 is TGTGCCACCGCCGAGGGGGGAATCACAGATACGCAGTATTTT.

There are a few counts of this clonotype. The rearrangement links TRBV29-1 to TRBJ1-2; the D is unclear. V dropped 7 bases and J dropped 4 bases, with 16 bases sitting between them. Germline values: CDR1 SQVTM, CDR2 ANQGSEA. This CDR3 has 13 amino acids. CDR3 nucleotide sequence: TGCAGCGGCCAGATAAGCGGGTTCTATGGCTACACCTTC. Protein sequence: CSGQISGFYGYTF.

The gene calls are TRBV7-2 and TRBJ2-7; tentative D call: TRBD2 (5 bases). V gave up 4 bases and J gave up 0 bases, with 10 bases separating them. Germline CDR1 is SGHTA and CDR2 is FQGNSA. The CDR3 totals 14 residues. The CDR3 region is CASSWLGSSYEQYF. DNA for the CDR3: TGTGCCAGCAGCTGGCTAGGGAGCTCCTACGAGCAGTACTTC.

There are a few counts of this clonotype. The chain is built from TRBV7-3 and TRBJ1-6; D unclear. Germline CDR1 reads SGHTA; CDR2 reads FQGTGA. V shed 2 bases and J shed 8 bases, with 7 bases lying between them. This CDR3 is 13 amino acids long. CDR3 amino acids: CASSLSSDSPLHF. The DNA for the CDR3 is TGTGCCAGCAGCTTATCCTCAGATTCACCCCTCCACTTT.

The table lists this clonotype with a few counts. This chain connects TRBV5-6 to TRBJ2-7; tentatively, D is TRBD1 (5 bases). This CDR3 region has 13 residues. The V gene lost 5 bases and the J gene lost 4 bases, with 13 bases spanning the gap. Per the germline V gene, CDR1 is SGHDT and CDR2 is YYEEEE. The CDR3 sequence is CASRSRGSYEQYF. DNA for the CDR3: TGTGCCAGCAGATCAAGGGGCTCTTACGAGCAGTACTTC. The complete variable domain, with remaining parts taken from reference TRBV5-6 and TRBJ2-7, reads DAGVTQSPTHLIKTRGQQVTLRCSPKSGHDTVSWYQQALGQGPQFIFQYYEEEERQRGNFPDRFSGHQFPNYSSELNVNALLLGDSALYLCASRSRGSYEQYFGPGTRLTVT.

This clonotype was counted only a few times. J is TRBJ1-4 and V is TRBV3-1; D possibly corresponds to TRBD1 (6 bases). CDR1 LGHDT and CDR2 YNNKEL come from the germline V gene (reference sequence). Trimming stripped 8 bases from V and 8 bases from J, with 15 bases between. There are 13 residues in the CDR3. The CDR3 coding sequence is TGTGCCAGCGTTCGAACAGGGTCGGAAAAACTGTTTTTT. As protein: CASVRTGSEKLFF.

The V and J genes are TRBV6-5 and TRBJ2-7, with 9 bases fitting TRBD2. The CDR3 totals 17 residues. After removal of 0 bases from V and 3 bases from J, the junction contained 9 bases not matched to a gene. The germline V gene encodes CDR1 MNHEY and CDR2 SVGAGI. The CDR3 DNA reads TGTGCCAGCAGTTACTCCAGATATAGCGGGGGACACTACGAGCAGTACTTC. Translated: CASSYSRYSGGHYEQYF.